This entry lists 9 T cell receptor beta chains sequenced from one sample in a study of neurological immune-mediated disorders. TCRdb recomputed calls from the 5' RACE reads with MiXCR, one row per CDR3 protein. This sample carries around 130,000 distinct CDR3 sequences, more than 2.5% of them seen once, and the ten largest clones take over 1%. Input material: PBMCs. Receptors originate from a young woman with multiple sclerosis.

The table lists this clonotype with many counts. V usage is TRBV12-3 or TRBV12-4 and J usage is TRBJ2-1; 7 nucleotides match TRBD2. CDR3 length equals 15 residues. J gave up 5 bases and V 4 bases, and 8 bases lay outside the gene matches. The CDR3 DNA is TGTGCCAGCAGTTCAGGACTAGGACGCGACAATGAGCAGTTCTTC. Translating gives CASSSGLGRDNEQFF.

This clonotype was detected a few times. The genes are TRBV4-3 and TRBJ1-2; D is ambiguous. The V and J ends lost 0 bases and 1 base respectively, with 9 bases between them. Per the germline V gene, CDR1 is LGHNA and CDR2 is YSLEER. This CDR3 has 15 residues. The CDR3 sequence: CASSQDYGNNYGYTF. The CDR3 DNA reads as TGCGCCAGCAGCCAAGACTACGGCAATAACTATGGCTACACCTTC.

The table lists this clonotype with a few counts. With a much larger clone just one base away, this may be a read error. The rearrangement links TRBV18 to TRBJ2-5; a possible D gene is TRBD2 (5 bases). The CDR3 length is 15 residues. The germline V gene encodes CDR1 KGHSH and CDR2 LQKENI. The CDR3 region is CASSPSAGGSENQYF. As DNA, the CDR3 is TGTGCCAGCTCACCGTCCGCGGGTGGCTCAGAGAACCAGTACTTC. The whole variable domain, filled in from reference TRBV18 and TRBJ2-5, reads NAGVMQNPRHLVRRRGQEARLRCSPMKGHSHVYWYRQLPEEGLKFMVYLQKENIIDESGMPKERFSAEFPKEGPSILRIQQVVRGDSAAYFCASSPSAGGSENQYFGPGTRLLVL.

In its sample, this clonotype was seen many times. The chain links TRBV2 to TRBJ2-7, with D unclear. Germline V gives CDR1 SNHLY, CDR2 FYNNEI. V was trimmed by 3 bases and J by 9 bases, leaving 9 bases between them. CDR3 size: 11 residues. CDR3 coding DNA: TGTGCCAGCAGTGAGGGGTCGGTGCAGTACTTC. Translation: CASSEGSVQYF.

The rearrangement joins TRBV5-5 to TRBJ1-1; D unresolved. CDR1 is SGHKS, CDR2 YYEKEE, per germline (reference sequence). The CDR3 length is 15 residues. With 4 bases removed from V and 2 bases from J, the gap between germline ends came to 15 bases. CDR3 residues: CASSLAGSSNTEAFF. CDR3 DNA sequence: TGTGCCAGCAGCCTGGCTGGCAGTTCCAACACTGAAGCTTTCTTT.

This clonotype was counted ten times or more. CDR3 nucleotide sequence: TGTGCCAGCAGGCAGAACTATGGCTACACCTTC. Residues: CASRQNYGYTF. The chain has TRBV12-3 or TRBV12-4 and TRBJ1-2; the D is unclear. Trimming shortened V by 6 bases and J by 2 bases, and 4 bases separated the two germline ends. This CDR3 region has 11 residues.

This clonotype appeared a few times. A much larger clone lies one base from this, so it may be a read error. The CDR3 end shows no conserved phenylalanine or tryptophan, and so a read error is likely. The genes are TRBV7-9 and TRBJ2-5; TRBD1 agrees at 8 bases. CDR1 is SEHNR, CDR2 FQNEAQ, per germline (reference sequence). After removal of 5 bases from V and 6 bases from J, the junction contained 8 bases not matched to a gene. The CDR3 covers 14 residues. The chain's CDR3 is CASSPEDRGQTQYS. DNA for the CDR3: TGTGCCAGCAGCCCCGAAGACAGGGGCCAGACCCAGTACTCC.

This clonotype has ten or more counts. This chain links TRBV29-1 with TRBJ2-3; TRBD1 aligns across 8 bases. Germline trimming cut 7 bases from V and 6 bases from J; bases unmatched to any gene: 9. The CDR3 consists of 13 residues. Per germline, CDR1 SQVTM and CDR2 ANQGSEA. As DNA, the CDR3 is TGCAGCGCCAGACACAGGGGGAGGGATACGCAGTATTTT. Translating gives CSARHRGRDTQYF.

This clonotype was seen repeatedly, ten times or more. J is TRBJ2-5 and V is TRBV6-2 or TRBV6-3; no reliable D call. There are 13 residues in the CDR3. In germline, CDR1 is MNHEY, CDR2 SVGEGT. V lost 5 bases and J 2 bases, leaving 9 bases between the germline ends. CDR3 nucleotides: TGTGCCAGCAGTAAGACGTATCAAGAGACCCAGTACTTC. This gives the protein CASSKTYQETQYF.